The 16 T cell receptor beta chains below were found in one sample sequenced in a study of cytomegalovirus exposure and HLA in healthy donors. Researchers ran the PCR with 60 Vbeta and 13 Jbeta primers. This table comes from immunoSEQ multiplex PCR, and its TCRdb copy is limited to in-frame clones, with some not included. The data hold under 200,000 clones, with around 88% observed a single time. Material for sequencing was PBMCs. The receptors originated from a woman aged 18-29 years in good health and CMV-seronegative.

The V gene is TRBV28, the J gene TRBJ1-2, with TRBD1 matching over 7 bases. The CDR3 extends over 14 amino acids. J was trimmed by 0 bases and V by 5 bases; bases with no gene match: 3. The germline gives CDR1 MDHEN, CDR2 SYDVKM. This CDR3 reads CASSQGTANYGYTF. CDR3 bases: TGTGCCAGCAGTCAAGGGACAGCTAACTATGGCTACACCTTC.

This clone was found once. This chain connects TRBV5-1 to TRBJ2-5; D unresolved. V lost 3 bases to trimming and J lost 4 bases, with 13 bases between them. The CDR3 contains 14 residues. Looked up from germline, CDR1 is SGHRS and CDR2 is YFSETQ. CDR3 sequence reads: CASSSAPTLETQYF. The CDR3 DNA is TGCGCCAGCAGCTCCGCCCCTACCTTAGAGACCCAGTACTTC.

The sample holds a few counts of this clone. This chain connects TRBV7-2 to TRBJ2-5; no clear D. The end of the DNA is better explained by TRBJ2-7, so the J call may be wrong. Germline V lookup: CDR1 SGHTA, CDR2 FQGNSA. The CDR3 extends over 15 amino acids. CDR3 protein: CASSLSSRSSYEQYF. CDR3 in DNA: TGTGCCAGCAGCTTATCCTCCCGGAGCTCCTACGAGCAGTACTTC.

This clone was picked up one time. The chain combines TRBV11-2 with TRBJ2-2, with 8 bases that match TRBD2. The germline gives CDR1 SGHAT, CDR2 FQNNGV. The V segment lost 7 bases and the J segment 2 bases; nucleotides outside the gene matches: 9. The CDR3 length is 16 residues. The CDR3: CASKRGQGRNTGELFF. The DNA for the CDR3 is TGTGCCAGCAAGCGGGGGCAGGGAAGAAACACCGGGGAGCTGTTTTTT.

The chain links TRBV30 to TRBJ2-7; TRBD2 is a possible D gene (5 bases). With 8 bases removed from V and 2 bases from J, the gap between germline ends came to 13 bases. The germline CDR1 and CDR2 sequences are GTSNPN and SVGIG (reference sequence). CDR3 size: 12 residues. The CDR3 nucleotides are TGTGCCCTCGGGGAGAATCCCTACGAGCAGTACTTC. Translated, it gives CALGENPYEQYF.

The V gene is TRBV6-5, the J gene TRBJ2-7; D is possibly TRBD1 (6 bases). This CDR3 is 12 amino acids long. Germline assignment: CDR1 MNHEY and CDR2 SVGAGI. Trimming left V 0 bases short and J 7 bases short, with 7 bases between. The CDR3 is CASSYSGGEQYF. CDR3 nucleotide sequence: TGTGCCAGCAGTTACTCAGGGGGAGAGCAGTACTTC.

As to this clone: One junction end does not reproduce the germline sequence, and a read error may be involved. Other DNA sequences in the sample encode the same CDR3. V gene TRBV4-1 combines with J gene TRBJ2-2, with D perhaps TRBD1 (5 bases). From germline, CDR1 is MGHRA and CDR2 YSYEKL. The CDR3 totals 15 residues. CDR3 loop: CASSREGAVTGELFF. The CDR3 bases are TGCGCCAGCAGCCGGGAAGGGGCGGTCACCGGAGAGCTGTTTTTT.

This clone was recorded only once. CDR3 protein: CASSQDRGQGWDTQYF. DNA of the CDR3: TGTGCCAGCAGCCAAGATAGGGGACAGGGGTGGGATACGCAGTATTTT. V usage is TRBV4-2 and J usage is TRBJ2-3; 10 nucleotides align to TRBD1. The CDR3 loop spans 16 amino acids. The junction had 6 bases not matched to a gene; V was cut back by 0 bases and J by 6 bases. Germline CDR1 reads LGHNA; CDR2 reads YNFKEQ.

This clone was observed a single time. V is TRBV27 and J is TRBJ2-7; TRBD1 matches 8 bases. CDR1 and CDR2 (germline): MNHEY, SMNVEV (reference sequence). The CDR3 sequence is 13 residues long. J was trimmed by 6 bases and V by 6 bases; bases with no gene match: 7. The CDR3 DNA reads as TGTGCCAGCAGGGACAGGGCCTCTATCGAGCAGTACTTC. Translating gives CASRDRASIEQYF.

The V call is TRBV6-6, the J call TRBJ2-7, with TRBD1 identical over 7 bases. The length of the CDR3 is 15 residues. V gave up 2 bases and J gave up 0 bases; unmatched junction bases: 4. CDR1 and CDR2 (germline): MNHNY, SVGAGI (reference sequence). CDR3 sequence reads: CASSYSSGGSYEQYF. CDR3 sequence (DNA): TGTGCCAGCAGTTACAGTTCAGGGGGCTCCTACGAGCAGTACTTC.

This chain joins TRBV2 and TRBJ1-3; TRBD1 aligns across 8 bases. Trimming at V came to 3 bases and at J to 2 bases, leaving 6 bases not matched to a gene. Germline V gives CDR1 SNHLY, CDR2 FYNNEI. CDR3 length equals 16 residues. CDR3 sequence: CASSDAQGAPGNTIYF. The CDR3 nucleotides read TGTGCCAGCAGTGACGCGCAGGGGGCACCTGGAAACACCATATATTTT.

The V gene is TRBV5-1, the J gene TRBJ2-7, with 7 bases that match TRBD1. This CDR3 has 15 residues. V lost 1 base, J lost 4 bases, and 8 bases stayed unmatched. CDR1 and CDR2 from the germline V gene are SGHRS and YFSETQ. In DNA, the CDR3 is TGCGCCAGCAGCTTGTGGAGACAGGGATATTACGAGCAGTACTTC. It translates to CASSLWRQGYYEQYF.

CDR3 region: CASSLRSAGFDLDTQYF. The CDR3 coding sequence is TGTGCCAGCAGCTTAAGGTCGGCGGGTTTTGATTTGGATACGCAGTATTTT. The genes are TRBV7-6 and TRBJ2-3; a weak D match, TRBD2 (5 bases). CDR1 and CDR2 from the germline V gene are SGHVS and FNYEAQ. V was cut by 2 bases and J by 6 bases, with 21 bases left in between. The CDR3 is 17 residues long.

The chain recombines TRBV28 with TRBJ2-3; D unclear. The length of the CDR3 is 13 residues. V lost 2 bases, J lost 5 bases, and 8 bases lay in between. Germline loops: CDR1 MDHEN, CDR2 SYDVKM. The CDR3 nucleotides read TGTGCCAGCAGTTTAGGGCAGAAAGATACGCAGTATTTT. This sequence encodes CASSLGQKDTQYF. Full variable domain (remainder filled in from reference TRBV28 and TRBJ2-3): DVKVTQSSRYLVKRTGEKVFLECVQDMDHENMFWYRQDPGLGLRLIYFSYDVKMKEKGDIPEGYSVSREKKERFSLILESASTNQTSMYLCASSLGQKDTQYFGPGTRLTVL.

CDR3: CASSHPARTRANEQFF. The DNA for the CDR3 is TGTGCCAGCAGCCACCCCGCCAGGACTAGGGCGAATGAGCAGTTCTTC. The rearrangement joins TRBV4-2 to TRBJ2-1, with 7 positions matching TRBD2. CDR1 is LGHNA and CDR2 is YNFKEQ in the germline V gene. V shed 3 bases and J 7 bases; nucleotides not matched to a gene: 12. The CDR3 runs 16 residues.

The rearrangement uses TRBV5-1 and TRBJ2-3; the D gene is possibly TRBD2 (5 bases). The CDR3 totals 15 residues. CDR1 and CDR2 (germline): SGHRS, YFSETQ. The V end was cut by 2 bases, the J end by 3 bases, with 13 bases between. The CDR3 reads CASSFGLAETDTQYF. The CDR3 bases are TGCGCCAGCAGCTTCGGTCTAGCCGAGACAGATACGCAGTATTTT. The full variable domain, its missing parts supplied by reference TRBV5-1 and TRBJ2-3, is KAGVTQTPRYLIKTRGQQVTLSCSPISGHRSVSWYQQTPGQGLQFLFEYFSETQRNKGNFPGRFSGRQFSNSRSEMNVSTLELGDSALYLCASSFGLAETDTQYFGPGTRLTVL.